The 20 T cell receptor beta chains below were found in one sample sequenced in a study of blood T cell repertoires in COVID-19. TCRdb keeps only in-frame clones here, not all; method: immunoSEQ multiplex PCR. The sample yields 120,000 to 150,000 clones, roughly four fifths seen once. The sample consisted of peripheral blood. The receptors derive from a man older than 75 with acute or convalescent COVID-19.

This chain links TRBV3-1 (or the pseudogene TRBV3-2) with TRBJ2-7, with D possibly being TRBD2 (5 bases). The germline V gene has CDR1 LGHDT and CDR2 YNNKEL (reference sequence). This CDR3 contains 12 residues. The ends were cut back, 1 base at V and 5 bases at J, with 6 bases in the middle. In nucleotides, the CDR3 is TGTGCCAGCAGCCAAGTCGGGAACGAGCAGTACTTC. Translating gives CASSQVGNEQYF.

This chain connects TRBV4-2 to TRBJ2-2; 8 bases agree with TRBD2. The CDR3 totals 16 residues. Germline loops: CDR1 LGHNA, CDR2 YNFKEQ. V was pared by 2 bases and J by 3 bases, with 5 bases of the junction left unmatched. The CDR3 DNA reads TGTGCCAGCAGCCAAACGTCACTAGCGGACACCGGGGAGCTGTTTTTT. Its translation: CASSQTSLADTGELFF.

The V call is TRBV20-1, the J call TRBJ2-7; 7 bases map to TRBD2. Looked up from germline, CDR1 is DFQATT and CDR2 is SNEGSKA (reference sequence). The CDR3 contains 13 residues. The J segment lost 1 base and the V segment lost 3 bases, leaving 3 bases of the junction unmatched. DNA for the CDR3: TGCAGTGCTAGTACCGGGGGGTCCTACGAGCAGTACTTC. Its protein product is CSASTGGSYEQYF.

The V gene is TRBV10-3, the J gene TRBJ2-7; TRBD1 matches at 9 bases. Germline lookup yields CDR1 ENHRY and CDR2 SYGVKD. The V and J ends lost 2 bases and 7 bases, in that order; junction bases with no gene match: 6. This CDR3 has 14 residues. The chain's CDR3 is CAISEGQGRGEQYF. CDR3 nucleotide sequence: TGTGCCATCAGTGAGGGACAGGGGCGTGGAGAGCAGTACTTC.

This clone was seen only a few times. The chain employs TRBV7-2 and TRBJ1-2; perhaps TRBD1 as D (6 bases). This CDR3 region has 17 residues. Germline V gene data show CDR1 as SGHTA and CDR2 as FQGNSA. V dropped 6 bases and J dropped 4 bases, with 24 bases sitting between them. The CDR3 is CASRISGVPGDPYGYTF. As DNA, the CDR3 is TGTGCCAGCAGAATAAGTGGGGTGCCAGGGGACCCCTATGGCTACACCTTC. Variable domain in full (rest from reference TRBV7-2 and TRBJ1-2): GAGVSQSPSNKVTEKGKDVELRCDPISGHTALYWYRQSLGQGLEFLIYFQGNSAPDKSGLPSDRFSAERTGGSVSTLTIQRTQQEDSAVYLCASRISGVPGDPYGYTFGSGTRLTVV.

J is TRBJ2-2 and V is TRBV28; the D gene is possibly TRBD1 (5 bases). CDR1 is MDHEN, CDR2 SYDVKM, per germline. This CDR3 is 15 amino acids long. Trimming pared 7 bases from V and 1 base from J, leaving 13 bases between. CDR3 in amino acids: CASTRAGQNTGELFF. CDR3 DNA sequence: TGTGCCAGCACCAGAGCAGGACAGAACACCGGGGAGCTGTTTTTT.

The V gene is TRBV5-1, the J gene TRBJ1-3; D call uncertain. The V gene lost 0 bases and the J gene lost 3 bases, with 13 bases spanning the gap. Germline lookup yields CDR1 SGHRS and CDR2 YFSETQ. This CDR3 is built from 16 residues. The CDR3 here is CASSLAGPGLGNTIYF. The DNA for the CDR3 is TGCGCCAGCAGCTTGGCTGGCCCAGGCCTTGGAAACACCATATATTTT.

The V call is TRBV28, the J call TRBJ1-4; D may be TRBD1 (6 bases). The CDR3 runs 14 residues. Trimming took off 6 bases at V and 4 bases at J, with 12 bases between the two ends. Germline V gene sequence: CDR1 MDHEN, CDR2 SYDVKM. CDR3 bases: TGTGCCAGCAGCCCGGCAGGGGTTAATGAAAAACTGTTTTTT. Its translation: CASSPAGVNEKLFF.

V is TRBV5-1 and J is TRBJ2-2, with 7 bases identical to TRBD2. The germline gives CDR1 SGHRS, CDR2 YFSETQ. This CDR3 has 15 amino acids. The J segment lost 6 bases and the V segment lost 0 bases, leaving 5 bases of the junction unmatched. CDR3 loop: CASSLEGAGPGELFF. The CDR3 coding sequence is TGCGCCAGCAGCTTGGAGGGAGCGGGGCCCGGGGAGCTGTTTTTT.

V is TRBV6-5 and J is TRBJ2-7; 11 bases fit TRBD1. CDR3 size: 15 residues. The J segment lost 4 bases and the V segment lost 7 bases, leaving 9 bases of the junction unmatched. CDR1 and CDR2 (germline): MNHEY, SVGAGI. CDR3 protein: CASTPAGTGGYEQYF. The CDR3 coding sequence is TGTGCCAGCACCCCAGCCGGGACAGGGGGATACGAGCAGTACTTC.

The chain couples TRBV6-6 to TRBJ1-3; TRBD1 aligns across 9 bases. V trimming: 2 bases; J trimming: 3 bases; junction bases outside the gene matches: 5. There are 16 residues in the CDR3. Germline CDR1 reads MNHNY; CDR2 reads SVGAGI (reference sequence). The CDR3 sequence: CASSYPGTGLGNTIYF. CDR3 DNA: TGTGCCAGCAGTTACCCCGGGACAGGGCTTGGAAACACCATATATTTT.

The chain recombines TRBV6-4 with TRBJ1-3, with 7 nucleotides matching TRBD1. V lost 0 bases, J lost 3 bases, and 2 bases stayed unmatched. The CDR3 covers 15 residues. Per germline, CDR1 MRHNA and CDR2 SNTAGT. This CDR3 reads CASSDSRGLGNTIYF. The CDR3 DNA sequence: TGTGCCAGCAGTGACTCGAGGGGGCTTGGAAACACCATATATTTT.

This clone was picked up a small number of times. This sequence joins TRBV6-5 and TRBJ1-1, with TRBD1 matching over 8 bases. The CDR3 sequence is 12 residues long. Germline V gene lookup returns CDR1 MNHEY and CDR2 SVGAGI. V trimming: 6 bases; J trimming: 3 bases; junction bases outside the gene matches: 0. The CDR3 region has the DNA TGTGCCAGCAGACAGGGGGACACTGAAGCTTTCTTT. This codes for CASRQGDTEAFF.

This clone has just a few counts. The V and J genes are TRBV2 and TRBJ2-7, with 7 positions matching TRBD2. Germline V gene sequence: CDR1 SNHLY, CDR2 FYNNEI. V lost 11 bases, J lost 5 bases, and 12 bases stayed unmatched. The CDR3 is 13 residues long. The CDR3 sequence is CAVINGGFDEQYF. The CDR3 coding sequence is TGTGCCGTGATTAACGGGGGGTTCGACGAGCAGTACTTC.

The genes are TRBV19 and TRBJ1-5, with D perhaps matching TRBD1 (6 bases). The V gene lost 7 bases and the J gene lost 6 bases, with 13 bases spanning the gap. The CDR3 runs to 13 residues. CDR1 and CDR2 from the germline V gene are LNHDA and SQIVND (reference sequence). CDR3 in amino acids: CASTFRGSQPQHF. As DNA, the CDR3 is TGTGCCAGTACCTTCAGGGGTAGTCAGCCCCAGCATTTT.

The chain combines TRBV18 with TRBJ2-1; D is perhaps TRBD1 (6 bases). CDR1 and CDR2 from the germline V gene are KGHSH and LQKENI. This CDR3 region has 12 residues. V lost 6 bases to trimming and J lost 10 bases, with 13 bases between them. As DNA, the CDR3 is TGTGCCAGCTCGTCCTACAGGGAAGAGCAGTTCTTC. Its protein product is CASSSYREEQFF.

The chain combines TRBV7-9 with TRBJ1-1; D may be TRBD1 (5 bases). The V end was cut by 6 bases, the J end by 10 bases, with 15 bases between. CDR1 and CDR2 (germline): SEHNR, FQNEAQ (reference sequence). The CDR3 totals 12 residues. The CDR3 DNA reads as TGTGCCAGCAGTCCCAGGGAGGGGAGAGCTTTCTTT. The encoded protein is CASSPREGRAFF.

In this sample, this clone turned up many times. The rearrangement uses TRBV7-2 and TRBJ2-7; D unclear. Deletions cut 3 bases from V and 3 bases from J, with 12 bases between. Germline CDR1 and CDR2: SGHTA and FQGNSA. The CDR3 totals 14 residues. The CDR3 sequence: CASSFLTESYEQYF. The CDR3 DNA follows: TGTGCCAGCAGCTTTCTAACGGAGAGCTACGAGCAGTACTTC.

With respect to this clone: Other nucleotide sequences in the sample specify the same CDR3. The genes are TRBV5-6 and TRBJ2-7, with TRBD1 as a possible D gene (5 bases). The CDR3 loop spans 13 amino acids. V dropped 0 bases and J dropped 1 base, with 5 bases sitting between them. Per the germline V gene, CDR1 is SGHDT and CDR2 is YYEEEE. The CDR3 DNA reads TGTGCCAGCAGCTTGGGACAGTCCTACGAGCAGTACTTC. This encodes CASSLGQSYEQYF. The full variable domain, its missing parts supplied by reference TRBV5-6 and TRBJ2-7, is DAGVTQSPTHLIKTRGQQVTLRCSPKSGHDTVSWYQQALGQGPQFIFQYYEEEERQRGNFPDRFSGHQFPNYSSELNVNALLLGDSALYLCASSLGQSYEQYFGPGTRLTVT.

The CDR3 loop reads CASSQVTNTEAFF. The CDR3 nucleotides read TGTGCCAGCAGCCAGGTCACGAACACTGAAGCTTTCTTT. This chain joins TRBV7-9 and TRBJ1-1; D is unclear. The CDR3 consists of 13 residues. The germline CDR1 and CDR2 sequences are SEHNR and FQNEAQ (reference sequence). Trimming took off 5 bases at V and 1 base at J, with 8 bases between the two ends.